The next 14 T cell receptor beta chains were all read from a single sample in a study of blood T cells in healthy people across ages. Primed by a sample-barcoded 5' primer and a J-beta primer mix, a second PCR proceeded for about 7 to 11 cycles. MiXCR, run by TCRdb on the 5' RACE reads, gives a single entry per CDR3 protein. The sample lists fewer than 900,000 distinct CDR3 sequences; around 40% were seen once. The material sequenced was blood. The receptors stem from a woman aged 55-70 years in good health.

The CDR3 DNA is TGTGCCAGCAGCTCCGGGACTAGCGGAGGGGCGAAGACCCAGTACTTC. This codes for CASSSGTSGGAKTQYF. The rearrangement links TRBV9 to TRBJ2-5; 11 bases are a match to TRBD2. The CDR3 has 16 amino acids. Germline V gene sequence: CDR1 SGDLS, CDR2 YYNGEE. J was trimmed by 6 bases and V by 4 bases; bases with no gene match: 11.

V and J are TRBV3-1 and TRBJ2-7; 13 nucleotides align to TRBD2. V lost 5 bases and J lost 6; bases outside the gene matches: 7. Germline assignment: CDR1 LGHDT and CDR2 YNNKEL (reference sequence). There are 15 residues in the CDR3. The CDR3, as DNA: TGTGCCAGCAGCTATCGGACTAGCGGGAGTGGCGAGCAGTACTTC. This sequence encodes CASSYRTSGSGEQYF.

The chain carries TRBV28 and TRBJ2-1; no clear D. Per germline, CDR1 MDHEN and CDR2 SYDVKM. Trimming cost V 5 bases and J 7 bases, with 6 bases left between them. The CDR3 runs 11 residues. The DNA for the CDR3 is TGTGCCAGCAGTCTACAAAATGAGCAGTTCTTC. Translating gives CASSLQNEQFF. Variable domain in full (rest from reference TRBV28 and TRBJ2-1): DVKVTQSSRYLVKRTGEKVFLECVQDMDHENMFWYRQDPGLGLRLIYFSYDVKMKEKGDIPEGYSVSREKKERFSLILESASTNQTSMYLCASSLQNEQFFGPGTRLTVL.

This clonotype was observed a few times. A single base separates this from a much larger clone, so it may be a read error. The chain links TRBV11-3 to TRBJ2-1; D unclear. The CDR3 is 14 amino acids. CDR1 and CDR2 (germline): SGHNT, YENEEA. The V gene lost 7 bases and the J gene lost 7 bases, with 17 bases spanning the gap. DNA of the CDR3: TGTGCCAGCACCGACATTTTAAAGGGAAATGAGCAGTTCTTC. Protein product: CASTDILKGNEQFF. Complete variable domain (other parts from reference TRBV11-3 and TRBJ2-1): EAGVVQSPRYKIIEKKQPVAFWCNPISGHNTLYWYLQNLGQGPELLIRYENEEAVDDSQLPKDRFSAERLKGVDSTLKIQPAELGDSAVYLCASTDILKGNEQFFGPGTRLTVL.

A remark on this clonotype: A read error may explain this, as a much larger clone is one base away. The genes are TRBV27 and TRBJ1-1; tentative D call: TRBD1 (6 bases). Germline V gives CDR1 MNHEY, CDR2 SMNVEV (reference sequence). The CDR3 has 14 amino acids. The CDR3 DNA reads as TGTGCCAGCAGTTTGGGGGCCGGAGGCACTGAAGTTTTCTTT. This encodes CASSLGAGGTEVFF.

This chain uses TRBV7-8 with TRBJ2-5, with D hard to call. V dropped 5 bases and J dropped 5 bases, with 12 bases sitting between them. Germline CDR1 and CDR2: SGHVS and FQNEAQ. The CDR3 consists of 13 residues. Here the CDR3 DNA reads TGTGCCAGCAGCCCCTCGAAGGGTGAGACCCAGTACTTC. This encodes CASSPSKGETQYF.

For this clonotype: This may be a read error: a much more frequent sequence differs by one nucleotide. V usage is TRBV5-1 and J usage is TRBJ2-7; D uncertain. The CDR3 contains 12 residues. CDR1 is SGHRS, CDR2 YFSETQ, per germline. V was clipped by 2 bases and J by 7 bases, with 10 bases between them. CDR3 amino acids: CASSFRINEQYF. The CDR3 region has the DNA TGCGCCAGCAGCTTTCGGATAAATGAGCAGTACTTC. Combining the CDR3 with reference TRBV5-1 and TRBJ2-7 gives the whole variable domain KAGVTQTPRYLIKTRGQQVTLSCSPISGHRSVSWYQQTPGQGLQFLFEYFSETQRNKGNFPGRFSGRQFSNSRSEMNVSTLELGDSALYLCASSFRINEQYFGPGTRLTVT.

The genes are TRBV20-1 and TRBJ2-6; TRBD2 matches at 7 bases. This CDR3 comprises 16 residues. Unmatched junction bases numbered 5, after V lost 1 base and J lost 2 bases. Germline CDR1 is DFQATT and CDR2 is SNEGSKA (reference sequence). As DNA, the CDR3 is TGCAGTGCTAGAGCTCGCGGGAGAGCTGGGGCCAACGTCCTGACTTTC. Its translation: CSARARGRAGANVLTF.

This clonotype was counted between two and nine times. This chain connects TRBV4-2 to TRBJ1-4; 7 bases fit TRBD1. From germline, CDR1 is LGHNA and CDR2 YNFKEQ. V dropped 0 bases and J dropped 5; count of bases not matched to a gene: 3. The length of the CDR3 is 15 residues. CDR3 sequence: CASSQEGTANEKLFF. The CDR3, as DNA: TGTGCCAGCAGCCAAGAGGGGACAGCGAATGAAAAACTGTTTTTT.

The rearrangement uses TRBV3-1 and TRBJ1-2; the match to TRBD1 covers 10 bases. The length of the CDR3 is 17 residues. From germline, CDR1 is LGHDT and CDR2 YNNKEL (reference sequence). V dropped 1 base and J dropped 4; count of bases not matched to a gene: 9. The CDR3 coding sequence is TGTGCCAGCAGCCAAGCCGTGCGGGACAGGGGAATCTATGGCTACACCTTC. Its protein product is CASSQAVRDRGIYGYTF.

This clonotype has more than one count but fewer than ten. In nucleotides, the CDR3 is TGTGCCAGCAGCTTGCAGGGGCCCGGAACCTACGAGCAGTACTTC. Translating gives CASSLQGPGTYEQYF. The V gene is TRBV5-4, the J gene TRBJ2-5; D possibly corresponds to TRBD1 (6 bases). The DNA matches TRBJ2-7 better at its end, which makes the J call doubtful. CDR1 is SGHNT and CDR2 is YYREEE in the germline V gene (reference sequence). This CDR3 spans 15 amino acids.

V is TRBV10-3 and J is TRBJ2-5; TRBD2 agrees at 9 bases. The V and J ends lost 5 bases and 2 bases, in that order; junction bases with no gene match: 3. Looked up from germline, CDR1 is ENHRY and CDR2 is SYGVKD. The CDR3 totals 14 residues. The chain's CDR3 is CAISPTSGQETQYF. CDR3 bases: TGTGCCATCAGTCCGACTAGCGGTCAAGAGACCCAGTACTTC.

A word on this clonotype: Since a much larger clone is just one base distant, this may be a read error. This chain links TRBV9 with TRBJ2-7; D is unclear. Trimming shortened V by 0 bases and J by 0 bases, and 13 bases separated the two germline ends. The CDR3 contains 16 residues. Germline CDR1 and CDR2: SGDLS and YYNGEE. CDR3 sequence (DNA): TGTGCCAGCAGCGTAGACGAGGCCGCCAGCTCCTACGAGCAGTACTTC. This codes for CASSVDEAASSYEQYF.

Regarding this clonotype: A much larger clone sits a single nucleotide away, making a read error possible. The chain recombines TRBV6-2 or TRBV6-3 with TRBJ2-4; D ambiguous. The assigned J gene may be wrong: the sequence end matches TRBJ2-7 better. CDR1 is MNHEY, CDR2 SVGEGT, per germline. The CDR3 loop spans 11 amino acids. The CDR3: CASRIHYEQYF. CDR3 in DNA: TGTGCCAGCAGGATCCACTACGAGCAGTACTTC.